Listed here are 31 T cell receptor beta chains from one sample, sequenced in a study of beta chain features in type 1 diabetes. Whole-study results and caveats: Within each of all four CD4+ subsets, Type 1 diabetes patients had TCRB CDR3s that were moderately but significantly shorter.

Sequencing targeted expressed TCRB transcripts, as all isolated RNA had been reverse transcribed. Assay used: immunoSEQ multiplex PCR; TCRdb lists only in-frame clones, some missing. The repertoire holds around 140,000 clones, with approximately 10% as singletons. No antigen is known for these receptors. The material sequenced was central memory CD4+ T cells from blood. The receptors shown here come from a man younger than 45 with type 1 diabetes.

CDR3 sequence (DNA): TGTGCCAGCAGTTACGATAACAGGGGGCGAAACTATGGCTACACCTTC. As protein: CASSYDNRGRNYGYTF. The chain uses TRBV6-6 and TRBJ1-2; 9 bases align to TRBD1. V trimming: 2 bases; J trimming: 2 bases; junction bases outside the gene matches: 6. Germline CDR1 is MNHNY and CDR2 is SVGAGI (reference sequence). The CDR3 consists of 16 residues.

The V and J genes are TRBV5-1 and TRBJ2-3; TRBD2 aligns across 10 bases. Losses at the gene ends were 2 bases for V and 3 bases for J; bases not matched to a gene: 3. Germline CDR1 SGHRS, CDR2 YFSETQ. The CDR3 covers 15 residues. The CDR3 DNA reads TGCGCCAGCAGCTTCACTAGCGGGGTGACAGATACGCAGTATTTT. This gives the protein CASSFTSGVTDTQYF.

This chain joins TRBV30 and TRBJ2-5; unclear D gene. With 7 bases removed from V and 1 base from J, the gap between germline ends came to 13 bases. Germline V gene data show CDR1 as GTSNPN and CDR2 as SVGIG (reference sequence). CDR3 length: 13 amino acids. This CDR3 reads CASQKHSQETQYF. CDR3 bases: TGTGCCTCTCAAAAACATTCCCAAGAGACCCAGTACTTC.

This chain links TRBV11-2 with TRBJ2-5; 9 bases fit TRBD2. J was trimmed by 9 bases and V by 3 bases; bases with no gene match: 14. This CDR3 spans 16 amino acids. CDR1 and CDR2 (germline): SGHAT, FQNNGV. The CDR3 region has the DNA TGTGCCAGCAGCTTGGGGCAGCGGGGGGCCCGTGGGGCCCAGTACTTC. Protein: CASSLGQRGARGAQYF.

The chain has TRBV5-6 and TRBJ2-2; D not resolved. The CDR3 contains 15 residues. Trimming left V 5 bases short and J 0 bases short, with 11 bases between. CDR1 is SGHDT and CDR2 is YYEEEE in the germline V gene. For the CDR3, the DNA is TGTGCCAGCAGTCGGGTATCCTCGAACACCGGGGAGCTGTTTTTT. Protein product: CASSRVSSNTGELFF.

This rearrangement joins TRBV20-1 to TRBJ2-1; D is uncertain. Germline-derived CDR1 and CDR2 are DFQATT and SNEGSKA (reference sequence). The V end lost 4 bases, the J end lost 5 bases, and 6 bases lay between the germline ends. The CDR3 is made up of 11 amino acids. CDR3 sequence reads: CSANGDNEQFF. Here the CDR3 DNA reads TGCAGTGCTAACGGAGACAATGAGCAGTTCTTC.

This clone was found a few times. The V and J genes are TRBV7-9 and TRBJ1-2; D is perhaps TRBD1 (5 bases). The CDR3 is 13 residues long. The germline V gene has CDR1 SEHNR and CDR2 FQNEAQ (reference sequence). Trimming left V 7 bases short and J 8 bases short, with 17 bases between. In DNA, the CDR3 is TGTGCCAGCACCCTTGGGGGGAAATTCGGCTACACCTTC. Translating it yields CASTLGGKFGYTF.

In its sample, this clone was seen a few times. V usage is TRBV7-6 and J usage is TRBJ2-3; the D gene is possibly TRBD2 (7 bases). CDR3 length: 15 amino acids. Per the germline V gene, CDR1 is SGHVS and CDR2 is FNYEAQ. The ends were cut back, 3 bases at V and 5 bases at J, with 15 bases in the middle. The CDR3 coding sequence is TGTGCCAGCAGCTTCTCGGGGGGCAGGGAAGATACGCAGTATTTT. Protein product: CASSFSGGREDTQYF.

The chain combines TRBV14 with TRBJ2-1; a weak D match, TRBD1 (6 bases). The V end was cut by 5 bases, the J end by 8 bases, with 10 bases between. The CDR3 sequence is 12 residues long. Looked up from germline, CDR1 is SGHDN and CDR2 is FVKESK. The CDR3 spells CASSSQGYEQFF. CDR3 coding DNA: TGTGCCAGCAGCTCACAGGGATATGAGCAGTTCTTC.

The rearrangement joins TRBV2 to TRBJ2-5, with TRBD2 matching over 8 bases. CDR3 length: 15 amino acids. After removal of 7 bases from V and 3 bases from J, the junction contained 10 bases not matched to a gene. From germline, CDR1 is SNHLY and CDR2 FYNNEI. The CDR3 DNA reads as TGTGCCAGCATCGATCGGGGGGGGCCGGAAGAGACCCAGTACTTC. Translating it yields CASIDRGGPEETQYF.

The chain is built from TRBV6-1 and TRBJ1-2; D may be TRBD1 (6 bases). Germline assignment: CDR1 MNHNS and CDR2 SASEGT. V lost 5 bases to trimming and J lost 2 bases, with 15 bases between them. The CDR3 extends over 15 amino acids. CDR3 nucleotides: TGTGCCAGCAGTCCACACAGGGAATCGAACTATGGCTACACCTTC. Translation gives CASSPHRESNYGYTF.

The rearrangement joins TRBV9 to TRBJ2-3; 7 nucleotides line up with TRBD2. The CDR3 has 14 residues. The germline V gene has CDR1 SGDLS and CDR2 YYNGEE. Trimming cost V 1 base and J 6 bases; bases outside gene matches: 5. CDR3 sequence: CASSVSGDPDTQYF. DNA of the CDR3: TGTGCCAGCAGCGTAAGCGGGGACCCGGATACGCAGTATTTT. The entire variable domain, with the rest obtained from reference TRBV9 and TRBJ2-3, is as follows: DSGVTQTPKHLITATGQRVTLRCSPRSGDLSVYWYQQSLDQGLQFLIQYYNGEERAKGNILERFSAQQFPDLHSELNLSSLELGDSALYFCASSVSGDPDTQYFGPGTRLTVL.

The J gene is TRBJ1-2, the V gene TRBV7-3; a weak D match, TRBD1 (6 bases). Trimming took off 4 bases at V and 1 base at J, with 19 bases between the two ends. CDR1 and CDR2 from the germline V gene are SGHTA and FQGTGA. This CDR3 region has 17 residues. The CDR3 protein is CASSSVKGEGYNYGYTF. CDR3 sequence (DNA): TGTGCCAGCAGCTCGGTCAAGGGGGAGGGGTATAACTATGGCTACACCTTC.

As regards this clone: The junction departs from the called germline gene at one end, perhaps through a read error. V gene TRBV7-7 combines with J gene TRBJ2-5; the match to TRBD1 covers 8 bases. The CDR3 has 16 amino acids. Looked up from germline, CDR1 is SSHAT and CDR2 is FNYEAQ (reference sequence). The CDR3 region is CASSLAAGGEAETQYF. CDR3 coding DNA: TGTGCTAGCAGCTTAGCTGCAGGGGGCGAGGCAGAGACCCAGTACTTC.

This clone was observed many times. The genes are TRBV9 and TRBJ2-7, with 7 bases aligning to TRBD2. J lost 2 bases, V lost 5 bases, and 10 bases had no gene match. Germline CDR1 SGDLS, CDR2 YYNGEE. CDR3 length equals 15 residues. The CDR3 bases are TGTGCCAGCAGTCCCCGGGGGGAGGCGACCTACGAGCAGTACTTC. Translated, it gives CASSPRGEATYEQYF.

This rearrangement joins TRBV2 to TRBJ1-2, with 7 bases matching TRBD1. The length of the CDR3 is 14 residues. Germline trimming cut 5 bases from V and 7 bases from J; bases unmatched to any gene: 10. CDR1 SNHLY and CDR2 FYNNEI come from the germline V gene. CDR3 nucleotides: TGTGCCAGCAGTCTACTGACAGGGCAGGGTGGCTACACCTTC. This translates into CASSLLTGQGGYTF.

This clone appeared many times. The chain recombines TRBV5-1 with TRBJ2-1, with D unresolved. The CDR3 covers 13 residues. Germline lookup yields CDR1 SGHRS and CDR2 YFSETQ. Trimming shortened V by 3 bases and J by 0 bases, and 4 bases separated the two germline ends. The CDR3 DNA is TGCGCCAGCAGCTCTAGCTCCTACAATGAGCAGTTCTTC. Translated: CASSSSSYNEQFF.

The chain is built from TRBV18 and TRBJ2-7; D unresolved. Germline-derived CDR1 and CDR2 are KGHSH and LQKENI. Between the trimmed V and J ends, which lost 3 bases and 5 bases, there was a span of 8 bases. The CDR3 runs 12 residues. For the CDR3, the DNA is TGTGCCAGCTCACCGGCTGGCCACGAGCAGTACTTC. The encoded protein is CASSPAGHEQYF.

The chain recombines TRBV27 with TRBJ1-1; 7 bases match TRBD1. The CDR3 is 13 residues long. The germline CDR1 and CDR2 sequences are MNHEY and SMNVEV (reference sequence). Losses at the gene ends were 5 bases for V and 3 bases for J; bases not matched to a gene: 3. CDR3 amino acids: CASSSTGDTEAFF. Written as DNA, the CDR3 is TGTGCCAGCAGTAGTACAGGGGACACTGAAGCTTTCTTT.

Here the CDR3 DNA reads TGTGCCAGCAGCTTGGAGCGCAGGGTGGAGACCCAGTACTTC. Its protein is CASSLERRVETQYF. The chain uses TRBV5-6 and TRBJ2-5, with a possible D match to TRBD1 (5 bases). V lost 0 bases and J lost 5, with 11 bases in between. The germline V gene has CDR1 SGHDT and CDR2 YYEEEE. The CDR3 is made up of 14 amino acids.

V usage is TRBV28 and J usage is TRBJ2-5, with D possibly TRBD1 on 8 matching bases. There are 17 residues in the CDR3. Deletions cut 2 bases from V and 1 base from J, with 17 bases between. Looked up from germline, CDR1 is MDHEN and CDR2 is SYDVKM. CDR3 sequence (DNA): TGTGCCAGCAGTTTACCCGGCGGGGGACAGGCCCAAGAGACCCAGTACTTC. Encoded protein: CASSLPGGGQAQETQYF.

In its sample, this clone was seen a few times. The chain has TRBV19 and TRBJ2-1; D might be TRBD1 (6 bases). The CDR3 is 14 residues long. From germline, CDR1 is LNHDA and CDR2 SQIVND (reference sequence). Trimming removed 1 base from V and 5 bases from J, with 9 bases in between. The CDR3 loop is CASSIGRGHNEQFF. The CDR3 nucleotides read TGTGCCAGTAGTATAGGCAGGGGCCACAATGAGCAGTTCTTC.

The chain uses TRBV7-3 and TRBJ2-5, with TRBD1 as a possible D gene (6 bases). The ends were cut back, 5 bases at V and 10 bases at J, with 8 bases in the middle. Germline lookup yields CDR1 SGHTA and CDR2 FQGTGA. This CDR3 region has 10 residues. The CDR3: CASSGGLQYF. Here the CDR3 DNA reads TGTGCCAGCAGCGGGGGCCTCCAGTACTTC.

This clone was counted between two and nine times. J is TRBJ2-1 and V is TRBV19; TRBD1 is a possible D gene (6 bases). With 5 bases removed from V and 2 bases from J, the gap between germline ends came to 13 bases. The CDR3 is 15 amino acids. The V gene's germline CDR1 is LNHDA and CDR2 SQIVND (reference sequence). In DNA form, the CDR3 reads TGTGCCAGTAGTGCCCAGGGGCATACCTACAATGAGCAGTTCTTC. Residues: CASSAQGHTYNEQFF. Using reference TRBV19 and TRBJ2-1 for the parts outside the CDR3, the full variable domain is DGGITQSPKYLFRKEGQNVTLSCEQNLNHDAMYWYRQDPGQGLRLIYYSQIVNDFQKGDIAEGYSVSREKKESFPLTVTSAQKNPTAFYLCASSAQGHTYNEQFFGPGTRLTVL.

Only a few counts were recorded for this clone. V usage is TRBV19 and J usage is TRBJ2-2; the D is unclear. The germline V gene encodes CDR1 LNHDA and CDR2 SQIVND (reference sequence). The CDR3 extends over 13 amino acids. V was trimmed by 4 bases and J by 6 bases, leaving 9 bases between them. The CDR3 bases are TGTGCCAGTAGTACCCAGTACGCCGGGGAGCTGTTTTTT. Encoded protein: CASSTQYAGELFF.

This clone was detected a few times. The J gene is TRBJ2-6, the V gene TRBV4-2; a weak D match, TRBD2 (6 bases). Germline CDR1 is LGHNA and CDR2 is YNFKEQ. V was trimmed by 0 bases and J by 0 bases, leaving 12 bases between them. The length of the CDR3 is 18 residues. CDR3: CASSQESLASSGANVLTF. In DNA form, the CDR3 reads TGTGCCAGCAGCCAAGAATCACTAGCCAGCTCTGGGGCCAACGTCCTGACTTTC.

This clone was detected only a few times. The chain links TRBV19 to TRBJ2-1; D is ambiguous. The CDR3 totals 11 residues. The ends were cut back, 1 base at V and 12 bases at J, with 7 bases in the middle. Germline loops: CDR1 LNHDA, CDR2 SQIVND (reference sequence). CDR3: CASSIGLRQFF. As DNA, the CDR3 is TGTGCCAGTAGTATAGGGCTTCGGCAGTTCTTC.

This clone was recorded a few times. This sequence joins TRBV10-3 and TRBJ2-1, with a possible D match to TRBD1 (5 bases). CDR1 is ENHRY and CDR2 is SYGVKD in the germline V gene. Trimming cost V 5 bases and J 0 bases, with 11 bases left between them. The CDR3 covers 15 residues. The CDR3 loop is CAISPDSSSYNEQFF. In nucleotides, the CDR3 is TGTGCCATCAGTCCAGACAGCAGCTCCTACAATGAGCAGTTCTTC.

In this sample, this clone turned up a few times. The rearrangement links TRBV5-4 to TRBJ2-5; 12 positions match TRBD1. Looked up from germline, CDR1 is SGHNT and CDR2 is YYREEE (reference sequence). This CDR3 has 16 amino acids. V was clipped by 4 bases and J by 6 bases; unmatched bases: 10. CDR3 nucleotides: TGTGCCAGCAGCCCTACGGGGACAGGGGGCGAAAAGACCCAGTACTTC. It encodes CASSPTGTGGEKTQYF. The full variable domain, rest sourced from reference TRBV5-4 and TRBJ2-5, is ETGVTQSPTHLIKTRGQQVTLRCSSQSGHNTVSWYQQALGQGPQFIFQYYREEENGRGNFPPRFSGLQFPNYSSELNVNALELDDSALYLCASSPTGTGGEKTQYFGPGTRLLVL.

This chain links TRBV5-1 with TRBJ1-2, with 7 bases identical to TRBD1. Germline loops: CDR1 SGHRS, CDR2 YFSETQ. This CDR3 is 13 amino acids long. Trimming cost V 4 bases and J 4 bases; bases outside gene matches: 4. The CDR3 region has the DNA TGCGCCAGCAGCCCAGGGACAGTCTATGGCTACACCTTC. Its protein is CASSPGTVYGYTF.

This clone has more than one count but fewer than ten. The chain is built from TRBV7-9 and TRBJ2-7; 7 bases are shared with TRBD1. Per the germline V gene, CDR1 is SEHNR and CDR2 is FQNEAQ (reference sequence). The CDR3 is 14 amino acids. Trimming at V came to 6 bases and at J to 6 bases, leaving 11 bases not matched to a gene. The DNA of the CDR3 is TGTGCCAGCAGTAAGGGACAGCTGATATCCGAGCAGTACTTC. It specifies CASSKGQLISEQYF.